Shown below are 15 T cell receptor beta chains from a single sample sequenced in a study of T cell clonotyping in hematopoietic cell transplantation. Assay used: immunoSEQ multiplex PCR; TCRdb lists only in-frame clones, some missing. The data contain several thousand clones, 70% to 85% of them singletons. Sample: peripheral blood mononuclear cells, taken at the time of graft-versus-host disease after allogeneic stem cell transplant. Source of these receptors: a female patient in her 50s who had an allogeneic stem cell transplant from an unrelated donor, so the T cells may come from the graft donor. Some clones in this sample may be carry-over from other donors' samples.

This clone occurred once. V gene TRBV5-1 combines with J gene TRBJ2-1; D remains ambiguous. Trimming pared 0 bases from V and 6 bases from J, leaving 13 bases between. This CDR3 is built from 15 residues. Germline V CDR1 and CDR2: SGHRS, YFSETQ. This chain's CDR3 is CASSLANLVGNEQFF. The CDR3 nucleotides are TGCGCCAGCAGCTTGGCCAATCTAGTAGGCAATGAGCAGTTCTTC.

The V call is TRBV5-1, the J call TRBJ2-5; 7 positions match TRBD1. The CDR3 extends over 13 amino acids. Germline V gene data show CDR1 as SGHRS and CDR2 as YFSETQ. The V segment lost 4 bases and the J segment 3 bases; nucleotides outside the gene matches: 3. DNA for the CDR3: TGCGCCAGCAGCACGGGACAGAAAGAGACCCAGTACTTC. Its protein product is CASSTGQKETQYF.

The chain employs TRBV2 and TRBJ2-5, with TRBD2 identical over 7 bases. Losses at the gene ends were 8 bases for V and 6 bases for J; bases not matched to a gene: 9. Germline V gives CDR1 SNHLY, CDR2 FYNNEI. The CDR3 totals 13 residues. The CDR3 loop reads CASASSGGKTQYF. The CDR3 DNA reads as TGTGCCAGCGCAAGTTCCGGGGGGAAGACCCAGTACTTC.

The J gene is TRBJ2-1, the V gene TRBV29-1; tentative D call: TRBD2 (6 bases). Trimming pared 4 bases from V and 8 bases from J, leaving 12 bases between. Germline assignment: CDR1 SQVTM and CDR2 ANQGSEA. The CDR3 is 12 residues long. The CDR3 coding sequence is TGCAGCGTTGGAAACGGGGGACATGAGCAGTTCTTC. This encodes CSVGNGGHEQFF.

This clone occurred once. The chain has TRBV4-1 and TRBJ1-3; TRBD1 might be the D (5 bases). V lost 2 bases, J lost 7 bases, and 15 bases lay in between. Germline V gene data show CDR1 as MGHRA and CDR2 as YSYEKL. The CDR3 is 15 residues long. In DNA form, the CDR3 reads TGCGCCAGCAGCCAACACTCCCCAGGGTTGAACACCATATATTTT. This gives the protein CASSQHSPGLNTIYF.

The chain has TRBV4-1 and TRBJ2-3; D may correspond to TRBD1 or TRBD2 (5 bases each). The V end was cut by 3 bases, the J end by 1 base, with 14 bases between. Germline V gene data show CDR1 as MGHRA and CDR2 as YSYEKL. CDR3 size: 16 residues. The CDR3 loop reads CASSHPAGDRTDTQYF. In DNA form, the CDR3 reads TGCGCCAGCAGCCACCCCGCCGGGGACCGCACAGATACGCAGTATTTT.

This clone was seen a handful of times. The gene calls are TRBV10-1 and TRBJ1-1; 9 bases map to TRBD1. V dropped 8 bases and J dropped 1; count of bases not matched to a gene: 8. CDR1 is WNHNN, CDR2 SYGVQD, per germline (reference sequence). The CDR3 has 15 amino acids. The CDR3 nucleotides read TGCGCCAGCCAGGGACAGGGAACGGAGAACACTGAAGCTTTCTTT. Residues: CASQGQGTENTEAFF.

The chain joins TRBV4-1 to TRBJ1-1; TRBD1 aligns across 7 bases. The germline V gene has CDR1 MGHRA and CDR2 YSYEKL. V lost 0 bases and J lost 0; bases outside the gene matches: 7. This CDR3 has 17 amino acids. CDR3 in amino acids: CASSQDLEGALNTEAFF. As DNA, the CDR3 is TGCGCCAGCAGCCAAGATCTGGAGGGGGCTTTGAACACTGAAGCTTTCTTT.

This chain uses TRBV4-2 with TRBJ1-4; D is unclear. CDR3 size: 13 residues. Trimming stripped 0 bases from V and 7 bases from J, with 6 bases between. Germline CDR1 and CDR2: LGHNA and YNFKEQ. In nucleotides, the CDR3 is TGTGCCAGCAGCCAAGAGGTTGGTGAAAAACTGTTTTTT. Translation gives CASSQEVGEKLFF.

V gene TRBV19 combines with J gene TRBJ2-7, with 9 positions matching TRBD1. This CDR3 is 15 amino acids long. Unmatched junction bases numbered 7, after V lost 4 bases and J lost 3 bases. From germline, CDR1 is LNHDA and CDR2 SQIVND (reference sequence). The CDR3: CASSSSGTGSYEQYF. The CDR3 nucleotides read TGTGCCAGTAGTAGCTCCGGGACAGGGAGCTACGAGCAGTACTTC.

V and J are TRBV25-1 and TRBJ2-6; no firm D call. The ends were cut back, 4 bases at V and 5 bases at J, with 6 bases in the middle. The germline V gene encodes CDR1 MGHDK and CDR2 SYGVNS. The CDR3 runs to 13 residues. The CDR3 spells CASSAPWANVLTF. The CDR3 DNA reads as TGTGCCAGCAGTGCCCCTTGGGCCAACGTCCTGACTTTC.

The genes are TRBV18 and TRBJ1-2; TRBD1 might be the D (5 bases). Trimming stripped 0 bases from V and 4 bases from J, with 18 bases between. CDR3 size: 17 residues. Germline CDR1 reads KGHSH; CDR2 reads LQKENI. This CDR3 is CASSPPNRLITSYGYTF. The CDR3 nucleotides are TGTGCCAGCTCACCACCGAACAGGTTGATAACCTCCTATGGCTACACCTTC.

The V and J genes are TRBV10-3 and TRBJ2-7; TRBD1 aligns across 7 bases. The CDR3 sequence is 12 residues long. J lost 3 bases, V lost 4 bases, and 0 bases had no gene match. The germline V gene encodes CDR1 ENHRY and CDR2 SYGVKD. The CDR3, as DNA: TGTGCCATCAGTGGACAGGGCTACGAGCAGTACTTC. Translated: CAISGQGYEQYF.

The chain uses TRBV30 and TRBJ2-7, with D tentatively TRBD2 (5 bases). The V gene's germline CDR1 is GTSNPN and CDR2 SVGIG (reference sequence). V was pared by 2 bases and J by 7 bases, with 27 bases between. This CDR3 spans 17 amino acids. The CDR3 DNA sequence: TGTGCCTGGAGTATAGCGCGCGTTCGGGGATTTGCGGTGGAGCAGTACTTC. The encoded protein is CAWSIARVRGFAVEQYF.

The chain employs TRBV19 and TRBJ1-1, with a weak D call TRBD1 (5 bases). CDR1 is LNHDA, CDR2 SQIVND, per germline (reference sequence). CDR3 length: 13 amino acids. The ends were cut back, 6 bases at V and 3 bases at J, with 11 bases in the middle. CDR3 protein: CASSSGTHTEAFF. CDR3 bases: TGTGCCAGTAGCTCAGGGACCCACACTGAAGCTTTCTTT.